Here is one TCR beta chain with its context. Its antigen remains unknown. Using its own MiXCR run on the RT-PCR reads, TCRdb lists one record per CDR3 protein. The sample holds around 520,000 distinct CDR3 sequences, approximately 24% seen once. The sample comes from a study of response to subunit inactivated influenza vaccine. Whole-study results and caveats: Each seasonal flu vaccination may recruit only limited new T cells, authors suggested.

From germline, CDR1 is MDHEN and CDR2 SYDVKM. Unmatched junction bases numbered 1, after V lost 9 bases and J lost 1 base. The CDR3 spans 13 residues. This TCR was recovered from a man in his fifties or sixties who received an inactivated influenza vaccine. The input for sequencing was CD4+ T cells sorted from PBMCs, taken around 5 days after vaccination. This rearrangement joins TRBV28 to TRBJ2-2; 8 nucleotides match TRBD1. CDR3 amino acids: CASGQGNTGELFF. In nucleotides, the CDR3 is TGTGCCAGTGGACAGGGGAACACCGGGGAGCTGTTTTTT.